Following are 22 T cell receptor beta chains from one sample sequenced in a study of early T cells in non-severe SARS-CoV-2 infection. MiXCR, applied by TCRdb to the 5' RACE reads, yields one record per CDR3 protein. Of roughly 53,000 distinct CDR3 sequences listed, 10% to 15% are singletons. Sequencing was performed on whole blood, taken at baseline. These receptors were obtained from an adult who was a healthcare worker with PCR-confirmed SARS-CoV-2 infection or an uninfected control (not recorded which).

This clonotype was seen a few times. V and J are TRBV12-3 or TRBV12-4 and TRBJ2-1; 12 bases line up with TRBD2. CDR3 length: 15 amino acids. Trimming at V came to 2 bases and at J to 7 bases, leaving 3 bases not matched to a gene. The CDR3 spells CASSLRLAGENEQFF. In DNA, the CDR3 is TGTGCCAGCAGTTTAAGACTAGCGGGAGAGAATGAGCAGTTCTTC.

This chain connects TRBV6-1 to TRBJ1-1; D is uncertain. CDR1 and CDR2 from the germline V gene are MNHNS and SASEGT. The CDR3 consists of 13 residues. V lost 2 bases and J lost 7, with 11 bases in between. Here the CDR3 DNA reads TGTGCCAGCAGTGAACTCAAGGGCCATGAAGCTTTCTTT. It specifies CASSELKGHEAFF.

This clonotype was picked up many times. The chain has TRBV28 and TRBJ2-3, with D perhaps TRBD1 (6 bases). Germline CDR1 and CDR2: MDHEN and SYDVKM. The CDR3 covers 14 residues. V was cut by 5 bases and J by 2 bases, with 11 bases left in between. The CDR3: CASSNTGHTDTQYF. CDR3 coding DNA: TGTGCCAGCAGTAATACGGGACACACAGATACGCAGTATTTT. Full variable domain (remainder filled in from reference TRBV28 and TRBJ2-3): DVKVTQSSRYLVKRTGEKVFLECVQDMDHENMFWYRQDPGLGLRLIYFSYDVKMKEKGDIPEGYSVSREKKERFSLILESASTNQTSMYLCASSNTGHTDTQYFGPGTRLTVL.

At least ten counts were recorded for this clonotype. The CDR3 protein is CASSPGLAGSSYNEQFF. Here the CDR3 DNA reads TGTGCCAGCTCCCCTGGACTAGCGGGGAGCTCCTACAATGAGCAGTTCTTC. The chain employs TRBV18 and TRBJ2-1; 12 positions match TRBD2. The CDR3 has 17 residues. The ends lost 6 bases at V and 0 bases at J; junction bases unmatched: 6. Germline CDR1 KGHSH, CDR2 LQKENI.

This rearrangement joins TRBV4-2 to TRBJ2-7; 11 bases line up with TRBD2. The CDR3 is made up of 15 amino acids. V was pared by 4 bases and J by 3 bases, with 5 bases of the junction left unmatched. The germline V gene encodes CDR1 LGHNA and CDR2 YNFKEQ. The CDR3 reads CASSPLAGDIYEQYF. CDR3 nucleotide sequence: TGTGCCAGCAGCCCACTAGCGGGAGATATCTACGAGCAGTACTTC.

This chain uses TRBV28 with TRBJ2-7; D is perhaps TRBD1 or TRBD2 (6 bases each). CDR1 and CDR2 from the germline V gene are MDHEN and SYDVKM. This CDR3 region has 15 residues. The V end was cut by 6 bases, the J end by 4 bases, with 19 bases between. The CDR3 nucleotides read TGTGCCAGCAGCCGCGACAAGGGGGGCGGGTACGAGCAGTACTTC. It specifies CASSRDKGGGYEQYF.

This sequence joins TRBV7-2 and TRBJ2-2; D is undetermined. The length of the CDR3 is 12 residues. The germline CDR1 and CDR2 sequences are SGHTA and FQGNSA. V lost 5 bases and J 3 bases, leaving 4 bases between the germline ends. CDR3 residues: CASSHHTGELFF. For the CDR3, the DNA is TGTGCCAGCAGCCATCACACCGGGGAGCTGTTTTTT.

This clonotype was counted a few times. The chain recombines TRBV7-6 with TRBJ2-7; possible D gene TRBD1, 5 bases. V was pared by 0 bases and J by 6 bases, with 18 bases between. Germline CDR1 SGHVS, CDR2 FNYEAQ. CDR3 length: 16 amino acids. The DNA for the CDR3 is TGTGCCAGCAGCTTAGCCCCAAGCAGGGTGACGGGCGAGCAGTACTTC. Its protein is CASSLAPSRVTGEQYF.

This chain connects TRBV20-1 to TRBJ1-6; TRBD1 matches at 7 bases. Per germline, CDR1 DFQATT and CDR2 SNEGSKA (reference sequence). The J segment lost 3 bases and the V segment lost 4 bases, leaving 3 bases of the junction unmatched. The CDR3 runs to 14 residues. CDR3 coding DNA: TGCAGTGCTACCAGGACAGGCTATAATTCACCCCTCCACTTT. Encoded protein: CSATRTGYNSPLHF.

This clonotype was counted a few times. This chain uses TRBV4-1 with TRBJ2-4, with a possible D match to TRBD1 (6 bases). The V gene's germline CDR1 is MGHRA and CDR2 YSYEKL. Trimming left V 2 bases short and J 15 bases short, with 14 bases between. The CDR3 covers 12 residues. The CDR3 DNA reads as TGCGCCAGCAGCCAACCGGACAGCTCGACGTACTTC. Translating gives CASSQPDSSTYF.

This clonotype was picked up many times. This chain connects TRBV4-1 to TRBJ2-3; TRBD2 matches 12 bases. The junction had 5 bases not matched to a gene; V was cut back by 1 base and J by 0 bases. CDR1 and CDR2 from the germline V gene are MGHRA and YSYEKL. This CDR3 is built from 18 residues. This chain's CDR3 is CASSQGRGTSGSTDTQYF. The CDR3, as DNA: TGCGCCAGCAGCCAAGGTAGAGGGACTAGCGGGAGCACAGATACGCAGTATTTT.

Only a few counts were recorded for this clonotype. This chain links TRBV7-9 with TRBJ2-5; 11 bases are a match to TRBD1. Germline assignment: CDR1 SEHNR and CDR2 FQNEAQ (reference sequence). Trimming at V came to 4 bases and at J to 4 bases, leaving 8 bases not matched to a gene. This CDR3 has 16 amino acids. CDR3 residues: CASSYRTGGLVETQYF. In DNA form, the CDR3 reads TGTGCCAGCAGCTACAGGACAGGGGGCTTGGTAGAGACCCAGTACTTC.

This clonotype was observed many times. The V and J genes are TRBV28 and TRBJ2-7; the D gene is possibly TRBD2 (5 bases). Germline-derived CDR1 and CDR2 are MDHEN and SYDVKM. Between the trimmed V and J ends, which lost 11 bases and 4 bases, there was a span of 18 bases. The CDR3 contains 13 residues. The CDR3 DNA sequence: TGTGCCTTGCAAGGTACGGGATATTACGAGCAGTACTTC. Protein product: CALQGTGYYEQYF.

This clonotype was found many times. The V gene is TRBV25-1, the J gene TRBJ2-1, with D perhaps being TRBD1 or TRBD2 (5 bases each). The V gene lost 3 bases and the J gene lost 10 bases, with 13 bases spanning the gap. This CDR3 region has 13 residues. Per germline, CDR1 MGHDK and CDR2 SYGVNS. In nucleotides, the CDR3 is TGTGCCAGCAGTGAGTGGTGGGGGAGAGAGCAGTTCTTC. Amino acids: CASSEWWGREQFF. Supplemented by reference TRBV25-1 and TRBJ2-1, the full variable domain reads EADIYQTPRYLVIGTGKKITLECSQTMGHDKMYWYQQDPGMELHLIHYSYGVNSTEKGDLSSESTVSRIRTEHFPLTLESARPSHTSQYLCASSEWWGREQFFGPGTRLTVL.

The sample holds a few counts of this clonotype. V and J are TRBV4-3 and TRBJ2-2; D uncertain. Germline CDR1 LGHNA, CDR2 YSLEER. This CDR3 spans 14 amino acids. V was trimmed by 4 bases and J by 0 bases, leaving 6 bases between them. DNA of the CDR3: TGCGCCAGCAGCCCGGCGGCGAACACCGGGGAGCTGTTTTTT. This gives the protein CASSPAANTGELFF.

In this sample, this clonotype turned up a few times. V is TRBV6-6 and J is TRBJ2-7; 12 bases align to TRBD1. Germline V gives CDR1 MNHNY, CDR2 SVGAGI (reference sequence). CDR3 length: 15 residues. The V and J ends lost 6 bases and 6 bases, in that order; junction bases with no gene match: 9. DNA of the CDR3: TGTGCCAGCAGGTATACGGGACAGGGGGCAAGCGAGCAGTACTTC. It encodes CASRYTGQGASEQYF.

This clonotype was seen at least ten times. This rearrangement joins TRBV7-2 to TRBJ1-2; 7 bases align to TRBD1. V dropped 1 base and J dropped 6; count of bases not matched to a gene: 11. This CDR3 comprises 16 residues. CDR1 and CDR2 (germline): SGHTA, FQGNSA. The CDR3 coding sequence is TGTGCCAGCAGCTTAGTCGCGAGGCAGGGGGAGAATGGCTACACCTTC. Translated: CASSLVARQGENGYTF. The whole variable domain, filled in from reference TRBV7-2 and TRBJ1-2, reads GAGVSQSPSNKVTEKGKDVELRCDPISGHTALYWYRQSLGQGLEFLIYFQGNSAPDKSGLPSDRFSAERTGGSVSTLTIQRTQQEDSAVYLCASSLVARQGENGYTFGSGTRLTVV.

There are a few counts of this clonotype. The chain recombines TRBV12-3 or TRBV12-4 with TRBJ2-2; D is uncertain. V lost 3 bases to trimming and J lost 1 base, with 6 bases between them. The CDR3 contains 14 residues. The CDR3 reads CASSFYRNTGELFF. Here the CDR3 DNA reads TGTGCCAGCAGTTTTTACAGGAACACCGGGGAGCTGTTTTTT.

This clonotype has ten or more counts. V usage is TRBV5-8 and J usage is TRBJ2-1; 8 bases fit TRBD1. J was trimmed by 4 bases and V by 0 bases; bases with no gene match: 3. Germline V gene sequence: CDR1 SGHTS, CDR2 YDEGEE. The CDR3 loop spans 15 amino acids. CDR3 sequence reads: CASSLGDRGYNEQFF. For the CDR3, the DNA is TGTGCCAGCAGCTTGGGAGACAGGGGATACAATGAGCAGTTCTTC.

This clonotype was picked up a small number of times. The rearrangement joins TRBV20-1 to TRBJ2-7, with 14 bases identical to TRBD2. This CDR3 comprises 18 residues. After removal of 0 bases from V and 3 bases from J, the junction contained 10 bases not matched to a gene. CDR1 is DFQATT and CDR2 is SNEGSKA in the germline V gene (reference sequence). Written as DNA, the CDR3 is TGCAGTGCTAGAGATCCAAGGTTCGGGACTAGCGGGAGCTACGAGCAGTACTTC. It specifies CSARDPRFGTSGSYEQYF.

This clonotype was detected only a few times. One end of the junction fails to match germline, which may point to a read error. This chain connects TRBV6-2 or TRBV6-3 to TRBJ2-1, with 9 bases that match TRBD1. Germline assignment: CDR1 MNHEY and CDR2 SVGEGT. This CDR3 is built from 13 residues. The CDR3 DNA reads TGTGCCAGCAGTTACAATCTCGGACAGGGGTATTACTTC. Amino acids: CASSYNLGQGYYF.

The chain links TRBV20-1 to TRBJ2-1, with 7 bases aligning to TRBD2. Germline lookup yields CDR1 DFQATT and CDR2 SNEGSKA (reference sequence). The CDR3 has 16 amino acids. Trimming removed 2 bases from V and 7 bases from J; junction bases left unmatched: 14. The CDR3 protein is CSARPGGSGFRNEQFF. As DNA, the CDR3 is TGCAGTGCTAGACCGGGAGGTAGCGGTTTTCGGAATGAGCAGTTCTTC.